This T cell receptor (beta chain) was recorded in a study of siplizumab effects on memory and regulatory T cells. Study-level results: A small minority of alloreactive clones were mapped to unstimulated subsets. Alloreactive sequences traceable to unstimulated CD4+ memory cells declined significantly under siplizumab. Naive T cells looked more diverse than memory cells, and they looked like major contributors to the alloresponse. Assignment of a naive or memory phenotype failed for roughly 80-97% of the proliferating CD4+ or CD8+ clones.

V was pared by 1 base and J by 5 bases, with 5 bases of the junction left unmatched. Per the germline V gene, CDR1 is KGHSH and CDR2 is LQKENI. The CDR3 covers 15 residues. Here immunoSEQ multiplex PCR was the method, and the copy in TCRdb shows in-frame clones only, minus some. This sample yields 70,000 to 95,000 clones, of which about 96% are seen a single time; roughly 0.031% belongs to the top ten. Comment on this clone: What it binds is unknown.

The sequencing input was naive CD4+ T cells sorted from blood. The V and J genes are TRBV18 and TRBJ1-1; 9 bases agree with TRBD1. This sequence was found in a human donor in good health. CDR3 loop: CASSPRQGERTEAFF. CDR3 DNA: TGTGCCAGCTCACCACGACAGGGGGAACGGACTGAAGCTTTCTTT.